This entry lists 11 T cell receptor beta chains sequenced from one sample in a study of technical replicates of blood from a few donors. Libraries were prepared by immunoSEQ multiplex PCR; TCRdb keeps only in-frame clonotypes and omits some of them. This sample has about 61,000 clones, with around 97% found just once. What was sequenced was T cells isolated from PBMCs. Source of these receptors: a human donor in good health.

This chain links TRBV4-1 with TRBJ1-5, with D possibly TRBD1 on 5 matching bases. This CDR3 has 15 amino acids. V was clipped by 0 bases and J by 4 bases, with 10 bases between them. From germline, CDR1 is MGHRA and CDR2 YSYEKL. The CDR3 DNA reads as TGCGCCAGCAGCCAAGACAGGGCGAAGAATCAGCCCCAGCATTTT. Its protein is CASSQDRAKNQPQHF.

V gene TRBV27 combines with J gene TRBJ1-2; perhaps TRBD1 as D (5 bases). Germline CDR1 MNHEY, CDR2 SMNVEV (reference sequence). This CDR3 comprises 16 residues. V was clipped by 6 bases and J by 0 bases, with 17 bases between them. In DNA, the CDR3 is TGTGCCAGCAGCCTAACCCCCGGGGGGGCTAACTATGGCTACACCTTC. Its translation: CASSLTPGGANYGYTF.

V and J are TRBV11-3 and TRBJ1-1; TRBD1 is a possible D gene (6 bases). CDR1 is SGHNT and CDR2 is YENEEA in the germline V gene. This CDR3 comprises 13 residues. V gave up 4 bases and J gave up 7 bases, with 13 bases separating them. As DNA, the CDR3 is TGTGCCAGCAGCTCTCAACAGGGTGATGAAGCTTTCTTT. It is translated as CASSSQQGDEAFF.

This chain links TRBV10-3 with TRBJ1-1, with D unclear. The V gene lost 4 bases and the J gene lost 4 bases, with 4 bases spanning the gap. The CDR3 runs to 11 residues. CDR1 and CDR2 from the germline V gene are ENHRY and SYGVKD. This chain's CDR3 is CAISGGTEAFF. CDR3 sequence (DNA): TGTGCCATCAGTGGAGGCACTGAAGCTTTCTTT.

This chain links TRBV15 with TRBJ1-2, with 7 positions matching TRBD1. V lost 4 bases to trimming and J lost 6 bases; unmatched junction nucleotides: 5. The CDR3 extends over 13 amino acids. The germline V gene encodes CDR1 LNHNV and CDR2 YYDKDF (reference sequence). CDR3 region: CATSTIGTDGYTF. The CDR3 DNA reads as TGTGCCACCAGCACCATCGGGACAGATGGCTACACCTTC.

The J gene is TRBJ1-2, the V gene TRBV4-2; 9 bases agree with TRBD1. The CDR3 loop spans 15 amino acids. Germline CDR1 and CDR2: LGHNA and YNFKEQ. V gave up 0 bases and J gave up 8 bases; unmatched junction bases: 7. This CDR3 reads CASSQDLGQGEGYTF. The CDR3 nucleotides are TGTGCCAGCAGCCAAGATTTGGGACAGGGAGAGGGCTACACCTTC.

The CDR3 region has the DNA TGTGCCAGCAGTCACGGAGGGGGGGCCTCCTACGAGCAGTACTTC. Its protein product is CASSHGGGASYEQYF. The V gene is TRBV5-4, the J gene TRBJ2-7, with a weak D call TRBD2 (7 bases). CDR3 length: 15 residues. Trimming removed 5 bases from V and 0 bases from J, with 15 bases in between. Per germline, CDR1 SGHNT and CDR2 YYREEE (reference sequence).

The V and J genes are TRBV18 and TRBJ2-3; no clear D gene. The CDR3 spans 15 residues. V gave up 2 bases and J gave up 6 bases, with 15 bases separating them. CDR1 is KGHSH and CDR2 is LQKENI in the germline V gene. The CDR3 loop is CASSPITAARDTQYF. The CDR3 coding sequence is TGTGCCAGCTCACCAATAACGGCCGCGAGGGATACGCAGTATTTT.

The CDR3 reads CASSLVSAPNSGNTIYF. CDR3 in DNA: TGTGCCAGCAGCTTAGTTAGCGCTCCTAACTCTGGAAACACCATATATTTT. This rearrangement joins TRBV13 to TRBJ1-3; D unresolved. The CDR3 loop spans 17 amino acids. With 1 base removed from V and 0 bases from J, the gap between germline ends came to 13 bases. Per the germline V gene, CDR1 is PRHDT and CDR2 is FYEKMQ (reference sequence).

The chain has TRBV5-1 and TRBJ2-7, with D possibly matching TRBD1 (6 bases). The length of the CDR3 is 16 residues. CDR1 is SGHRS, CDR2 YFSETQ, per germline. Trimming removed 0 bases from V and 0 bases from J, with 13 bases in between. The CDR3 nucleotides read TGCGCCAGCAGCTTGGCCGGGGTGGACAGCTCCTACGAGCAGTACTTC. Its translation is CASSLAGVDSSYEQYF.

The chain links TRBV29-1 to TRBJ1-2; D perhaps matches TRBD1 (6 bases). The V end lost 7 bases, the J end lost 7 bases, and 13 bases lay between the germline ends. CDR3 length equals 11 residues. CDR1 SQVTM and CDR2 ANQGSEA come from the germline V gene. Written as DNA, the CDR3 is TGCAGCGCGAGACAAGGGGGTGGCTACACCTTC. This sequence encodes CSARQGGGYTF.